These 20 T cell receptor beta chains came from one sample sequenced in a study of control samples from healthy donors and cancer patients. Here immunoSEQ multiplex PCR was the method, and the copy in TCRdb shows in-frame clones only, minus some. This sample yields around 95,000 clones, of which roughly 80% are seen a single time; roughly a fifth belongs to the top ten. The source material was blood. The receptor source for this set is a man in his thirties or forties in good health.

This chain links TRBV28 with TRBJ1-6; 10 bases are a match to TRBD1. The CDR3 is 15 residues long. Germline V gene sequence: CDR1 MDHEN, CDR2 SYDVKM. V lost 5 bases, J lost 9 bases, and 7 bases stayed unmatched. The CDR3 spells CASSPSTGGFSPLHF. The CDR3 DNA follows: TGTGCCAGCAGTCCTTCGACAGGGGGCTTTTCACCCCTCCACTTT.

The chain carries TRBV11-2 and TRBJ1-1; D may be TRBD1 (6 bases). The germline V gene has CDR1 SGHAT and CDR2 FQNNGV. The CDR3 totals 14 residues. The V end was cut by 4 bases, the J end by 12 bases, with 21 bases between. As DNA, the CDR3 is TGTGCCAGCAGCTCAAGCAATGGGGGGCTGCTTACTTTCTTT. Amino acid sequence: CASSSSNGGLLTFF.

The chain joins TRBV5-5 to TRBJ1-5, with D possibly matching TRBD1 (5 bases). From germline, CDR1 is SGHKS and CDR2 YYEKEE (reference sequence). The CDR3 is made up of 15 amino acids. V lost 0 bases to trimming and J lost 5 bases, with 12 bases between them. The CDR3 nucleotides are TGTGCCAGCAGCTTGGGGGGCGGGGACTATCAGCCCCAGCATTTT. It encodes CASSLGGGDYQPQHF.

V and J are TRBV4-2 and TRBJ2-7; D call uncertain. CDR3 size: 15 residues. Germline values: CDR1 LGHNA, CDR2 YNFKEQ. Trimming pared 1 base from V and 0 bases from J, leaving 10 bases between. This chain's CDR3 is CASSQGAVSSYEQYF. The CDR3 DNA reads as TGTGCCAGCAGCCAAGGGGCGGTGAGCTCCTACGAGCAGTACTTC.

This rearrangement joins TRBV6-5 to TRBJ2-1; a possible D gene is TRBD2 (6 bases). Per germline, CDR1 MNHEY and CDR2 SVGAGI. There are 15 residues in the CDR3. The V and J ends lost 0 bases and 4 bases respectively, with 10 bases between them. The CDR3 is CASSYSGGIYNEQFF. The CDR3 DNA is TGTGCCAGCAGTTACTCAGGCGGGATTTACAATGAGCAGTTCTTC.

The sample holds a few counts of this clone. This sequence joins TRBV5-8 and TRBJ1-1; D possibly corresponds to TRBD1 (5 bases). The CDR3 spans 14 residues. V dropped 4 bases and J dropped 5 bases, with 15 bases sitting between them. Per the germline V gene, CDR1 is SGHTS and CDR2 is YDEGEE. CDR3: CASSPGRLRTEAFF. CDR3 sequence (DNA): TGTGCCAGCAGCCCGGGACGGCTGAGGACTGAAGCTTTCTTT.

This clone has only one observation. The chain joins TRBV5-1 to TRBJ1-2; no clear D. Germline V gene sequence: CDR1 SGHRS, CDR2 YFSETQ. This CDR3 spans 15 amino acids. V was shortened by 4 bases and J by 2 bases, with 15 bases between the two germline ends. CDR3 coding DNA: TGCGCCAGCAGCATCGACGGTACAGCGAACTATGGCTACACCTTC. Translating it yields CASSIDGTANYGYTF.

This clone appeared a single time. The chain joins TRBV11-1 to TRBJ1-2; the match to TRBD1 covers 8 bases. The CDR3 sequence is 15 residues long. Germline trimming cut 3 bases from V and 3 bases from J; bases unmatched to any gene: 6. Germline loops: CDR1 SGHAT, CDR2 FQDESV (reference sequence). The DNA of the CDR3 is TGTGCCAGCAGCTTTGACAGGGGAGGCTACTATGGCTACACCTTC. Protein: CASSFDRGGYYGYTF.

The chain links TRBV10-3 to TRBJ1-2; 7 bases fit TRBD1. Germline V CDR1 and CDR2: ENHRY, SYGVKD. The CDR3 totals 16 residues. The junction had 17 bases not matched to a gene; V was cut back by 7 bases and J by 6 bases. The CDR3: CAITSGTEPGSDGYTF. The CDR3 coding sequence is TGTGCCATCACGTCCGGGACAGAGCCGGGCTCGGATGGCTACACCTTC.

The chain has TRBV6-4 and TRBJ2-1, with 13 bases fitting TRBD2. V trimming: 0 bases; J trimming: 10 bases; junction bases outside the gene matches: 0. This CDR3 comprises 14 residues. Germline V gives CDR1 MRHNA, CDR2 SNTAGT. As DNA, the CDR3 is TGTGCCAGCAGTGACTCACTAGCGGGGGGGGAGCAGTTCTTC. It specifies CASSDSLAGGEQFF.

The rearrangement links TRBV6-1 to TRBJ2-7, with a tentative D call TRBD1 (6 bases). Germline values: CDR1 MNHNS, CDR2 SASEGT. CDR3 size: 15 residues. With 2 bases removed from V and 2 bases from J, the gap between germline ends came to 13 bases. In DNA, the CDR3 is TGTGCCAGCAGTGAAAGGTGGGGGCCTACCTACGAGCAGTACTTC. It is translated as CASSERWGPTYEQYF.

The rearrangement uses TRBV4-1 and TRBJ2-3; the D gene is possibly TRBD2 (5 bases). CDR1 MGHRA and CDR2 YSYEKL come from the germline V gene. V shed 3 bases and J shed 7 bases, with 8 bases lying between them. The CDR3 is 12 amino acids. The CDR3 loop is CASSQGEYTQYF. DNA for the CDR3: TGCGCCAGCAGCCAGGGAGAGTATACGCAGTATTTT.

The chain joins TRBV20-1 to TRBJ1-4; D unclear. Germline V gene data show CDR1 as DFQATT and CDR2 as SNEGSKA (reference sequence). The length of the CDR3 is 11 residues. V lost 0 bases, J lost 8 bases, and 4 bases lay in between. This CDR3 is CSARDQEKLFF. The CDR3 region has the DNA TGCAGTGCTAGAGATCAAGAAAAACTGTTTTTT.

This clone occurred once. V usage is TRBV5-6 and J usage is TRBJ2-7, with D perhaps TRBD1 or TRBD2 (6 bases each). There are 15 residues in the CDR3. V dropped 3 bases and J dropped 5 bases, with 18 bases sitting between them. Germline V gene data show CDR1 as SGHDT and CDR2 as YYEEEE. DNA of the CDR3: TGTGCCAGCAGCTGGGGGGCGGGCAGGGCCCACGAGCAGTACTTC. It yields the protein CASSWGAGRAHEQYF.

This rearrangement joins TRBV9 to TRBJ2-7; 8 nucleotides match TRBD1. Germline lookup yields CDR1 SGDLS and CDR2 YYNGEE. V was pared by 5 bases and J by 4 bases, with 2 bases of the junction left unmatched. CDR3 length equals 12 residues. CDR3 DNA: TGTGCCAGCAGTGGACAGGGTTACGAGCAGTACTTC. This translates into CASSGQGYEQYF.

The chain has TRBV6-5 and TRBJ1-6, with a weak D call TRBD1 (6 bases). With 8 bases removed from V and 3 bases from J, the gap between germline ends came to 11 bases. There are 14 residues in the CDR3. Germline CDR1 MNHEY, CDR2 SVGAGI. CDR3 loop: CASGMTGYNSPLHF. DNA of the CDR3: TGTGCCAGCGGAATGACAGGCTATAATTCACCCCTCCACTTT.

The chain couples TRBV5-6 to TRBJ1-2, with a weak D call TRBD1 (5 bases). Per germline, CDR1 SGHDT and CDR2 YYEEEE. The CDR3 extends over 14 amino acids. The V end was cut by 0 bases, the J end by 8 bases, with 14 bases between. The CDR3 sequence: CASSLGSGAQGYTF. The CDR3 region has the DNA TGTGCCAGCAGCTTGGGTTCTGGGGCGCAGGGCTACACCTTC.

The CDR3 DNA sequence: TGTGCCAGCAGTTCAGTGAACATTCAGTACTTC. This gives the protein CASSSVNIQYF. The V and J genes are TRBV6-5 and TRBJ2-4; no firm D call. V was clipped by 4 bases and J by 7 bases, with 5 bases between them. The CDR3 is 11 amino acids. Germline V gene lookup returns CDR1 MNHEY and CDR2 SVGAGI.

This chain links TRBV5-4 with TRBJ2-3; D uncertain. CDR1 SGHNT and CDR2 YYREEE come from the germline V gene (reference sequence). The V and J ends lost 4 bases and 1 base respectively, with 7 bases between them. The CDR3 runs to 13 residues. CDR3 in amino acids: CASSRLGTDTQYF. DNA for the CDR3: TGTGCCAGCAGCCGCCTAGGCACAGATACGCAGTATTTT.

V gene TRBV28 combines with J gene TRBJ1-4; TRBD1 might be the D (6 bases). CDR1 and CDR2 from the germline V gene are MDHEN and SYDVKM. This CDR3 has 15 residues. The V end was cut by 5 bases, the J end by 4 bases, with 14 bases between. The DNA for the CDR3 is TGTGCCAGCAGTCTCTCGACAGGAATTAATGAAAAACTGTTTTTT. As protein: CASSLSTGINEKLFF.